These T cell receptor beta chains were read from a single sample in a study of blood T cells in healthy people across ages. Each CDR3 protein gets one entry after TCRdb re-called the 5' RACE reads with MiXCR. The sample yields about a million distinct CDR3 sequences, roughly 52% seen once. The sequenced sample consisted of blood. These TCRs come from a man aged 25-45 years in good health. Both conserved end residues are part of each CDR3. The D gene is left open where the match is weak.

NA TRBJ2-6 TRBV7-3 CASSLTVQSSGANVLTF
NA TRBJ1-2 TRBV20-1 CSAHGDYGYTF
NA TRBJ1-5 TRBV27 CASSGGTSSNQPQHF
TRBD2 TRBJ2-5 TRBV27 CASSSTTGGGQETQYF
TRBD1 TRBJ2-2 TRBV20-1 CSASGQVTGELFF
TRBD1 TRBJ1-5 TRBV30 CAWSVQGAFNQPQHF
NA TRBJ1-2 TRBV10-3 CAISEMNGYTF
TRBD1 TRBJ1-2 TRBV2 CASKGQVERGYTF
NA TRBJ1-2 TRBV12-3/TRBV12-4 CASSTPPNGYTF
NA TRBJ2-7 TRBV18 CASSSTLGGEQYF
NA TRBJ2-1 TRBV4-1 CASSQVGLPFDEQFF
NA TRBJ1-6 TRBV12-3/TRBV12-4 CASSNRDGYNSPLHF
TRBD1 TRBJ2-1 TRBV28 CASSLGTAYNEQFF
NA TRBJ2-7 TRBV6-2/TRBV6-3 CASRRGTNHYEQYF
NA TRBJ2-3 TRBV7-2 CASSGGTFRPQYF
NA TRBJ2-3 TRBV12-3/TRBV12-4 CASSFWQGVSGAQYF
TRBD2 TRBJ2-3 TRBV4-3 CASSQGLTSGGQDTQYF
NA TRBJ2-7 TRBV29-1 CSASTDTYEQYF
NA TRBJ2-3 TRBV24-1 CATSDFQDTASTDTQYF
NA TRBJ2-5 TRBV4-2 CASSLADRQETQYF
TRBD2 NA TRBV20-1 CSAPSGIGYEQYF
TRBD1 TRBJ2-1 TRBV19 CASTPHRGNEQFF
TRBD1 TRBJ1-2 TRBV12-3/TRBV12-4 CASSLNNPGQGYGYTF
NA TRBJ1-6 TRBV7-2 CASSTDSYLRANSPLHF
NA TRBJ2-5 TRBV5-6 CASGTKNQETQYF
NA TRBJ2-4 TRBV5-4 CASSKGGGAGAKNIQYF
TRBD2 NA TRBV20-1 CSAARLAGGHYEQYF
NA TRBJ2-2 TRBV25-1 CASSETGSGDTGELFF
TRBD2 TRBJ2-1 TRBV20-1 CSASTRTSLNEQFF
NA NA TRBV27 CASSYAQYYEQYF
NA TRBJ1-2 TRBV7-9 CASSSATSRGYTF
TRBD1 TRBJ2-1 TRBV6-5 CASSYLGQADYNEQFF
TRBD2 TRBJ2-1 TRBV5-1 CASSYGEGYNEQFF
TRBD2 TRBJ2-3 TRBV6-2/TRBV6-3 CASSTRPRGGTDTQYF
TRBD1 TRBJ1-2 TRBV6-6 CASSYSISGTAAYTF
NA TRBJ2-1 TRBV28 CASSGPFDNEQFF
TRBD1 TRBJ1-4 TRBV7-2 CASSTYRGTNEKLFF
NA TRBJ2-7 TRBV11-3 CASGSAGTPLGVQYF
NA TRBJ2-3 TRBV7-9 CASSPNTEYF
TRBD1 TRBJ2-7 TRBV6-6 CASSYSRTGTCEQYF
NA TRBJ2-7 TRBV27 CASSLRRGPSYEQYF
TRBD2 TRBJ2-4 TRBV20-1 CSARVFFDTSAPMSAKNIQYF
NA TRBJ2-1 TRBV20-1 CSARERTPPFF
TRBD1 TRBJ2-7 TRBV6-5 CASSSGQGHSYEQYF
NA TRBJ1-2 TRBV9 CASSVTAAYGYTF
TRBD1 TRBJ1-1 TRBV20-1 CSARVRTGNTEAFF
TRBD1 TRBJ1-4 TRBV4-2 CASSRGDRAEKLFF
TRBD1 TRBJ2-1 TRBV12-3/TRBV12-4 CASSPIGGAYNEQFF
NA TRBJ2-5 TRBV7-6 CASSSGTVVGGQETQYF
NA TRBJ1-6 TRBV20-1 CSASVDSSYNSPLHF
NA TRBJ2-1 TRBV29-1 CSVGRGSNEQFF
NA TRBJ1-1 TRBV2 CASSYTGTDEAFF